These T cell receptor beta chains were read from a single sample in a study of OX40 agonist ivuxolimab in advanced cancers. Assay used: immunoSEQ multiplex PCR; TCRdb lists only in-frame clones, some missing. The table records fewer than 200,000 clones, roughly 92% of them present only once. This specimen was CD4+ or CD8+ T cells sorted from blood, taken in a trial of the OX40 agonist ivuxolimab. The receptors shown here come from an adult with an advanced solid tumor such as melanoma, head and neck, liver or kidney cancer. Both conserved end residues are part of each CDR3. Fields, in order: V gene, J gene, D gene, clone size, CDR3 protein, CDR3 DNA. A D gene is named only where the DNA matches it firmly. Clone size appears in some rows only: once, few, many, or a class for an expanded clone.

v_call: TRBV7-2
j_call: TRBJ1-5
d_call: TRBD1
clone_size: .
cdr3_aa: CASSMTGGAGHQPQHF
cdr3_nt: TGTGCCAGCAGCATGACAGGGGGCGCAGGTCATCAGCCCCAGCATTTT

v_call: TRBV28
j_call: TRBJ2-5
d_call: .
clone_size: once
cdr3_aa: CASRDPLLETQYF
cdr3_nt: TGTGCCAGCCGGGACCCCCTTTTAGAGACCCAGTACTTC

v_call: TRBV19
j_call: TRBJ2-2
d_call: .
clone_size: once
cdr3_aa: CASSRNTGELFF
cdr3_nt: TGTGCCAGTAGTAGAAACACCGGGGAGCTGTTTTTT

v_call: TRBV5-1
j_call: TRBJ1-2
d_call: .
clone_size: .
cdr3_aa: CASSLAQGINYGYTF
cdr3_nt: TGCGCCAGCAGCTTGGCTCAGGGGATAAACTATGGCTACACCTTC

v_call: TRBV5-1
j_call: TRBJ2-3
d_call: .
clone_size: .
cdr3_aa: CASSLGSFTDTQYF
cdr3_nt: TGCGCCAGCAGCCTGGGATCATTCACAGATACGCAGTATTTT

v_call: TRBV6-4
j_call: TRBJ2-3
d_call: TRBD1
clone_size: .
cdr3_aa: CASTSGTDSCTDTQYF
cdr3_nt: TGTGCCAGCACCTCAGGGACAGATAGTTGTACAGATACGCAGTATTTT

v_call: TRBV7-8
j_call: TRBJ1-6
d_call: .
clone_size: .
cdr3_aa: CASSLNRFGVGTADSPLHF
cdr3_nt: TGTGCCAGCAGCTTAAATAGGTTTGGCGTTGGGACTGCGGATTCACCCCTCCACTTT

v_call: TRBV2
j_call: TRBJ1-2
d_call: TRBD1
clone_size: .
cdr3_aa: CASSEQGGAYNPYGYTF
cdr3_nt: TGTGCCAGCAGTGAACAAGGGGGCGCTTACAATCCCTATGGCTACACCTTC

v_call: TRBV7-2
j_call: TRBJ2-5
d_call: TRBD2
clone_size: few
cdr3_aa: CASSRSGRGETQYF
cdr3_nt: TGTGCCAGCAGCCGAAGCGGGAGGGGAGAGACCCAGTACTTC

v_call: TRBV7-2
j_call: TRBJ2-7
d_call: .
clone_size: .
cdr3_aa: CASSLSGGTAGYEQYF
cdr3_nt: TGTGCCAGCAGCTTAAGTGGCGGGACAGCAGGCTACGAGCAGTACTTC